These T cell receptor beta chains were read from a single sample in a study of blood T cell repertoires in COVID-19. Profiling relied on immunoSEQ multiplex PCR, and the TCRdb table lists in-frame clones only, not all of them. The table lists 200,000 to 250,000 clones, roughly 90% of them singletons. The sample taken for sequencing was PBMCs or T cells enriched from blood (not recorded which). The receptors come from a woman aged 50 to 65 in a cohort exposed to, infected with or recovered from COVID-19 (not recorded which). The CDR3 runs from the conserved cysteine through the conserved F or W. Each record gives: J gene, V gene, clone size, D gene, CDR3 DNA, CDR3 protein. The D gene is left open where the match is weak. Expanded clones get a size class; other rows say once, few or many, or leave the size out.

j_gene: TRBJ2-5; v_gene: TRBV5-1; abundance: -; d_gene: -; CDR3nt: TGCGCCAGCAGTCCTAACCCCTCGCCGACCCAGTACTTC; CDR3aa: CASSPNPSPTQYF
j_gene: TRBJ1-2; v_gene: TRBV6-2/TRBV6-3; abundance: few; d_gene: TRBD1; CDR3nt: TGTGCCAGCAGTCTTTCAGTTTTGGCAGGGGGAATGGATACCTATGGCTACACCTTC; CDR3aa: CASSLSVLAGGMDTYGYTF
j_gene: TRBJ1-2; v_gene: TRBV5-1; abundance: -; d_gene: -; CDR3nt: TGCGCCAGCAGCTCCGGGGCGGGAGGGGATGGCTACACCTTC; CDR3aa: CASSSGAGGDGYTF
j_gene: TRBJ1-2; v_gene: TRBV6-2/TRBV6-3; abundance: -; d_gene: -; CDR3nt: TGTGCCAGCAGTTATGCGGGACCTTCATTAACTAACTATGGCTACACCTTC; CDR3aa: CASSYAGPSLTNYGYTF
j_gene: TRBJ1-1; v_gene: TRBV18; abundance: -; d_gene: TRBD1; CDR3nt: TGTGCCAGCTCACCGACAGGGGGGAACACTGAAGCTTTCTTT; CDR3aa: CASSPTGGNTEAFF
j_gene: TRBJ2-3; v_gene: TRBV4-1; abundance: few; d_gene: TRBD2; CDR3nt: TGCGCCAGCAGGGCTAGCGGGAGCACAGATACGCAGTATTTT; CDR3aa: CASRASGSTDTQYF
j_gene: TRBJ1-6; v_gene: TRBV7-2; abundance: -; d_gene: TRBD1; CDR3nt: TGTGCCAGCAACCTCCAGGGGGTAGGATCACCCCTCCACTTT; CDR3aa: CASNLQGVGSPLHF
j_gene: TRBJ2-7; v_gene: TRBV2; abundance: -; d_gene: TRBD2; CDR3nt: TGTGCCGGACTCCAAGGTAGCGGGGGTTCCTACGAGCAGTACTTC; CDR3aa: CAGLQGSGGSYEQYF
j_gene: TRBJ2-1; v_gene: TRBV4-3; abundance: -; d_gene: -; CDR3nt: TGCGCCAGCAGCCCCGGGTCTTGGGATGAGCAGTTCTTC; CDR3aa: CASSPGSWDEQFF
j_gene: TRBJ2-7; v_gene: TRBV4-1; abundance: -; d_gene: TRBD2; CDR3nt: TGCGCCAGCAGCCGGGAGACTAGCGGGGGGGCCCTGACCTACGAGCAGTACTTC; CDR3aa: CASSRETSGGALTYEQYF
j_gene: TRBJ1-2; v_gene: TRBV6-5; abundance: -; d_gene: TRBD1; CDR3nt: TGTGCCAGCAGGAACACAGGGGATGCCTATGGCTACACCTTC; CDR3aa: CASRNTGDAYGYTF
j_gene: TRBJ1-1; v_gene: TRBV18; abundance: -; d_gene: -; CDR3nt: TGTGCCAGCTCAATGACAGAATTGAACACTGAAGCTTTCTTT; CDR3aa: CASSMTELNTEAFF
j_gene: TRBJ2-1; v_gene: TRBV7-2; abundance: -; d_gene: TRBD2; CDR3nt: TGTGCCAGCAGCTTTCTAGCGGGGGGGGGATCCTACAATGAGCAGTTCTTC; CDR3aa: CASSFLAGGGSYNEQFF
j_gene: TRBJ1-2; v_gene: TRBV2; abundance: -; d_gene: TRBD1; CDR3nt: TGTGCCAGCAGTGAAGAGACAGGGGGCATTGGCTACACCTTC; CDR3aa: CASSEETGGIGYTF
j_gene: TRBJ1-1; v_gene: TRBV19; abundance: -; d_gene: TRBD1; CDR3nt: TGTGCCAGTACTGGAACAGGGGCTCCGGTTAAAGCTTTCTTT; CDR3aa: CASTGTGAPVKAFF
j_gene: TRBJ2-7; v_gene: TRBV18; abundance: -; d_gene: TRBD1; CDR3nt: TGTGCCAGCTCACCCGACAGGGTCGCGCAGTACTTC; CDR3aa: CASSPDRVAQYF
j_gene: TRBJ1-2; v_gene: TRBV20-1; abundance: -; d_gene: TRBD1; CDR3nt: TGCAGTGCTAGTTACAGGGGGAACTATGGCTACACCTTC; CDR3aa: CSASYRGNYGYTF
j_gene: TRBJ1-2; v_gene: TRBV6-2/TRBV6-3; abundance: -; d_gene: TRBD1; CDR3nt: TGTGCCAGCAGTTACAGAGGGGGCAGTGGTGGCTACACCTTC; CDR3aa: CASSYRGGSGGYTF
j_gene: TRBJ2-5; v_gene: TRBV6-5; abundance: once; d_gene: TRBD2; CDR3nt: TGTGCCAGCAGTTACCGCGGGGGCCAGTACTTC; CDR3aa: CASSYRGGQYF
j_gene: TRBJ1-2; v_gene: TRBV28; abundance: -; d_gene: -; CDR3nt: TGTGCCAGCAGCCTTCTCCAGGGAACCTATGGCTACACCTTC; CDR3aa: CASSLLQGTYGYTF
j_gene: TRBJ1-4; v_gene: TRBV5-1; abundance: few; d_gene: TRBD1; CDR3nt: TGCGCCAGCAGTGGACAAGGACAGGGTGGGGAAAAACTGTTTTTT; CDR3aa: CASSGQGQGGEKLFF
j_gene: TRBJ2-1; v_gene: TRBV25-1; abundance: -; d_gene: TRBD1; CDR3nt: TGTGCCAGCAGGGGTTCAGGGGGTCATGAGCAGTTCTTC; CDR3aa: CASRGSGGHEQFF
j_gene: TRBJ2-1; v_gene: TRBV6-5; abundance: -; d_gene: TRBD1; CDR3nt: TGTGCCAGCAGTCCGGGACAGCGCCCCTACAATGAGCAGTTCTTC; CDR3aa: CASSPGQRPYNEQFF
j_gene: TRBJ1-4; v_gene: TRBV3-1/TRBV3-2; abundance: -; d_gene: -; CDR3nt: TGTGCCAGCAGCCGATTACCTAGGCAAAATGAAAAACTGTTTTTT; CDR3aa: CASSRLPRQNEKLFF